These 16 T cell receptor beta chains came from one sample sequenced in a study of regulatory T cells in long-lasting Graves disease. Indicated time point: persistent/refractory GD, antithyroid drugs over 5 years with positive TRAb. Following extraction of RNA from PBMCs, that RNA was used to make the TCR library. Arm-PCR of CDR3 regions and iRepertoire HTBI primers were the basis on which TCR beta libraries were built. Via MiXCR, TCRdb re-called the multiplex PCR reads, giving one row per CDR3 protein. Among some 450,000 distinct CDR3 sequences listed, 20% to 30% were seen once. The sample in question was peripheral blood mononuclear cells (PBMCs), obtained when the disease was refractory, from a patient treated with antithyroid drugs. The receptor set was obtained from a female donor with Graves disease.

This clonotype was seen ten or more times. This chain joins TRBV27 and TRBJ1-6, with D perhaps matching TRBD1 (5 bases). Germline values: CDR1 MNHEY, CDR2 SMNVEV (reference sequence). Trimming removed 7 bases from V and 9 bases from J, with 19 bases in between. The CDR3 extends over 15 amino acids. CDR3 loop: CASTSLGGIGSPLHF. The CDR3 nucleotides are TGTGCCAGCACCTCCCTGGGGGGGATCGGTTCACCCCTCCACTTT.

Turning to this clonotype: Since a much larger clone is just one base distant, this may be a read error. The chain carries TRBV27 and TRBJ2-7, with 8 bases aligning to TRBD2. The germline V gene encodes CDR1 MNHEY and CDR2 SMNVEV (reference sequence). The CDR3 runs 16 residues. This CDR3 reads CANSLSSGTRNYEQYF. For the CDR3, the DNA is TGTGCCAACAGTTTATCGAGCGGGACTAGGAACTACGAGCAGTACTTC.

This clonotype has ten or more counts. The rearrangement joins TRBV29-1 to TRBJ1-1, with a possible D match to TRBD1 (5 bases). Trimming took 0 bases from V and 10 from J, leaving 9 bases between them. There are 11 residues in the CDR3. CDR1 is SQVTM, CDR2 ANQGSEA, per germline. The CDR3 sequence is CSVEEGEGAFF. Written as DNA, the CDR3 is TGCAGCGTTGAAGAAGGGGAGGGAGCTTTCTTT.

The chain is built from TRBV6-5 and TRBJ2-3, with 7 bases aligning to TRBD2. Germline V gene lookup returns CDR1 MNHEY and CDR2 SVGAGI. V was pared by 2 bases and J by 2 bases, with 4 bases of the junction left unmatched. This CDR3 contains 15 residues. CDR3 loop: CASSYGLADTDTQYF. In nucleotides, the CDR3 is TGTGCCAGCAGTTACGGGCTAGCGGACACAGATACGCAGTATTTT.

This clonotype was seen a few times. The CDR3 spells CSVSNRDYGYTF. The CDR3 DNA reads as TGCAGCGTCTCCAACAGGGATTATGGCTACACCTTC. This chain connects TRBV29-1 to TRBJ1-2; tentative D call: TRBD1 (6 bases). Per the germline V gene, CDR1 is SQVTM and CDR2 is ANQGSEA. CDR3 length equals 12 residues. The V gene lost 6 bases and the J gene lost 5 bases, with 13 bases spanning the gap.

The chain links TRBV5-1 to TRBJ2-5; unclear D gene. CDR3 length: 11 residues. V dropped 6 bases and J dropped 4 bases, with 7 bases sitting between them. Germline assignment: CDR1 SGHRS and CDR2 YFSETQ. In DNA, the CDR3 is TGCGCCAGCATGAATGCAGAGACCCAGTACTTC. It is translated as CASMNAETQYF. Filled out from reference TRBV5-1 and TRBJ2-5, the complete variable domain reads KAGVTQTPRYLIKTRGQQVTLSCSPISGHRSVSWYQQTPGQGLQFLFEYFSETQRNKGNFPGRFSGRQFSNSRSEMNVSTLELGDSALYLCASMNAETQYFGPGTRLLVL.

This clonotype was detected many times. This chain links TRBV11-2 with TRBJ1-1; 9 bases are a match to TRBD1. The CDR3 loop spans 18 amino acids. The V gene end was trimmed by 4 bases and the J gene end by 5 bases; junction bases not matched to a gene: 17. Germline V lookup: CDR1 SGHAT, CDR2 FQNNGV. CDR3 bases: TGTGCCAGCAGCTCAATCTTCGGACAGGGGTATTCTCTAACTGAAGCTTTCTTT. Protein sequence: CASSSIFGQGYSLTEAFF.

This clonotype has just a few counts. The chain links TRBV28 to TRBJ2-3, with 10 nucleotides matching TRBD2. Germline CDR1 is MDHEN and CDR2 is SYDVKM. J was trimmed by 4 bases and V by 8 bases; bases with no gene match: 12. The CDR3 contains 16 residues. CDR3 sequence: CASFLSQAGGPDTQYF. The CDR3 DNA sequence: TGTGCCAGCTTCCTTTCCCAAGCGGGAGGGCCAGATACGCAGTATTTT.

This chain joins TRBV4-1 and TRBJ2-5; D might be TRBD1 (6 bases). CDR1 MGHRA and CDR2 YSYEKL come from the germline V gene. The CDR3 covers 14 residues. The V end was cut by 1 base, the J end by 1 base, with 7 bases between. CDR3 sequence: CASSQAGAQETQYF. CDR3 in DNA: TGCGCCAGCAGCCAAGCAGGGGCCCAAGAGACCCAGTACTTC.

The chain employs TRBV6-5 and TRBJ2-1, with TRBD2 as a possible D gene (5 bases). There are 16 residues in the CDR3. V lost 2 bases, J lost 2 bases, and 13 bases lay in between. CDR1 is MNHEY, CDR2 SVGAGI, per germline. CDR3 sequence: CASSYKARAAYNEQFF. The CDR3 DNA sequence: TGTGCCAGCAGTTACAAGGCGAGGGCAGCCTACAATGAGCAGTTCTTC.

The chain combines TRBV4-1 with TRBJ2-7; D gene unclear. Germline assignment: CDR1 MGHRA and CDR2 YSYEKL. The germline V and J ends were trimmed by 0 bases and 2 bases, with 11 bases remaining between them. The CDR3 has 15 residues. The CDR3 coding sequence is TGCGCCAGCAGCCAAGAGTCGGGTCTAACCTACGAGCAGTACTTC. Amino acid sequence: CASSQESGLTYEQYF.

The rearrangement uses TRBV27 and TRBJ1-2; D uncertain. CDR1 and CDR2 from the germline V gene are MNHEY and SMNVEV (reference sequence). CDR3 length: 14 amino acids. Between the trimmed V and J ends, which lost 6 bases and 0 bases, there was a span of 11 bases. The CDR3, as DNA: TGTGCCAGCAGGACACGTAATTCTAACTATGGCTACACCTTC. Encoded protein: CASRTRNSNYGYTF.

This clonotype was seen a few times. The chain joins TRBV20-1 to TRBJ2-7, with a tentative D call TRBD2 (5 bases). Deletions cut 6 bases from V and 0 bases from J, with 21 bases between. Germline CDR1 DFQATT, CDR2 SNEGSKA (reference sequence). The CDR3 covers 16 residues. CDR3 sequence reads: CSARSLVSGGSYEQYF. The CDR3, as DNA: TGCAGTGCGAGATCACTTGTGAGCGGAGGCTCCTACGAGCAGTACTTC.

This clonotype was seen repeatedly, ten times or more. V usage is TRBV7-2 and J usage is TRBJ1-1; D not resolved. Trimming took off 1 base at V and 0 bases at J, with 9 bases between the two ends. The CDR3 contains 15 residues. Per germline, CDR1 SGHTA and CDR2 FQGNSA. The CDR3, as DNA: TGTGCCAGCAGCTTAGAAGGCAGGATGAACACTGAAGCTTTCTTT. Translating gives CASSLEGRMNTEAFF.

This clonotype was counted between two and nine times. This chain joins TRBV11-2 and TRBJ2-1; no clear D gene. CDR3 size: 15 residues. Looked up from germline, CDR1 is SGHAT and CDR2 is FQNNGV. The germline V and J ends were trimmed by 0 bases and 3 bases, with 9 bases remaining between them. This CDR3 reads CASSLDPYFYNEQFF. DNA of the CDR3: TGTGCCAGCAGCTTAGACCCTTACTTCTACAATGAGCAGTTCTTC.

This clonotype showed up just a few times. The V and J genes are TRBV6-2 or TRBV6-3 and TRBJ2-5, with TRBD1 identical over 10 bases. Germline trimming cut 4 bases from V and 5 bases from J; bases unmatched to any gene: 7. There are 15 residues in the CDR3. In germline, CDR1 is MNHEY, CDR2 SVGEGT. The CDR3 DNA follows: TGTGCCAGCAGTTTAGGGACAGGGGACGGGGAGACCCAGTACTTC. Translating it yields CASSLGTGDGETQYF.